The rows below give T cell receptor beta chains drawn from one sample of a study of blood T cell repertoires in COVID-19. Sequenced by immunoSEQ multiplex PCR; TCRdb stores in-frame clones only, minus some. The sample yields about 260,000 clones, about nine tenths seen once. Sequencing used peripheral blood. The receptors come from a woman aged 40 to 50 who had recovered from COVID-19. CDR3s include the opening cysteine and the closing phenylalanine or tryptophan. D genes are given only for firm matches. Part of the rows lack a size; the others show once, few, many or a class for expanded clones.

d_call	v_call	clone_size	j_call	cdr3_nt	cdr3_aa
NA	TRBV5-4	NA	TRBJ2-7	TGTGCCAGCAGCTTTGGGCTGGGGGCCAACGAGCAGTACTTC	CASSFGLGANEQYF
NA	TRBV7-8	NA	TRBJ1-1	TGTGCCAGCAGCCCTAGACCGGGGAACACTGAAGCTTTCTTT	CASSPRPGNTEAFF
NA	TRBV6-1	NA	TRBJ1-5	TGTGCCAGCAGTGAGAGGGAGGATCAGCCCCAGCATTTT	CASSEREDQPQHF
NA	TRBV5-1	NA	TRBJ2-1	TGCGCCAGCAGCTTGGTAGTAGTAAGCGTTCACTCCTACAATGAGCAGTTCTTC	CASSLVVVSVHSYNEQFF
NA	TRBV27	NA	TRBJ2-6	TGTGCCAGCAGCACAGGGTTCCCTGGGGCCAACGTCCTGACTTTC	CASSTGFPGANVLTF
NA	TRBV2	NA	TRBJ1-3	TGTGCCAGCAGCGGTGAGGGAAACACCATATATTTT	CASSGEGNTIYF
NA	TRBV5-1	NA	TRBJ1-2	TGCGCCAGCAGCTTGGCAGGGTCCGGCGGCTACACCTTC	CASSLAGSGGYTF
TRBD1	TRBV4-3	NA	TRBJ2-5	TGCGCCAGCAGCCAAGGGACAGGGGGGGAGACCCAGTACTTC	CASSQGTGGETQYF
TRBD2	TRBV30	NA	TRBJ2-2	TGTGCCTGGAGTCAGCGGGGGGCCGGGTTCGGGGAGCTGTTTTTT	CAWSQRGAGFGELFF
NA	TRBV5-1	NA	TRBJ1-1	TGCGCCAGCAGCCCCCCGGGGGGGAACACTGAAGCTTTCTTT	CASSPPGGNTEAFF
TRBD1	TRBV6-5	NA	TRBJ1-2	TGTGCCAGCAGTTGGGGACAGGCCAACTATGGCTACACCTTC	CASSWGQANYGYTF
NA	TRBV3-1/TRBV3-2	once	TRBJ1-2	TGTGCCAGCAGCCACGACAGTAACTATGGCTACACCTTC	CASSHDSNYGYTF
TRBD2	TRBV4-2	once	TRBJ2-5	TGTGCCAGCAGCCAAGGGGCTAGCGGGGGGCAAGAGACCCAGTACTTC	CASSQGASGGQETQYF
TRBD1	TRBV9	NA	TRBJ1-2	TGTGCCAGCAGCGTAGGGGACAGGGTGGGCTATGGCTACACCTTC	CASSVGDRVGYGYTF
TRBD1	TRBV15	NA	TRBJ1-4	TGTGCCACCAGCAGGCGGGACAGGGGGGCTAATGAAAAACTGTTTTTT	CATSRRDRGANEKLFF
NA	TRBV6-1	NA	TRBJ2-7	TGTGCCAGCAGTGAAGCCTACTACGAGCAGTACTTC	CASSEAYYEQYF
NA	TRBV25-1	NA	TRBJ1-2	TGTGCCAGCAGTACAGGGCGGTACTATGGCTACACCTTC	CASSTGRYYGYTF
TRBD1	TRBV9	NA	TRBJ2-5	TGTGCCAGCAGCGCGGGGACAGGGTTGAAAGAGACCCAGTACTTC	CASSAGTGLKETQYF
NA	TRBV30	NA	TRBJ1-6	TGTGCCTGGAGTCCCGGTCTGGCGGATCCCCTCCACTTT	CAWSPGLADPLHF
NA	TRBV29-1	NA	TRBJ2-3	TGCAGCGTTGAGGGCCTTCGTGCAGATACGCAGTATTTT	CSVEGLRADTQYF